Sequencing of this T cell receptor (beta chain) was carried out in a study of patients and donors after allogeneic stem cell transplantation. This clonotype turned up a few times. The CDR3 contains 15 residues. Trimming removed 0 bases from V and 3 bases from J, with 12 bases in between. Germline loops: CDR1 MNHEY, CDR2 SVGAGI. MiXCR, run by TCRdb on the RT-PCR reads, gives a single entry per CDR3 protein. The sample has over 400,000 distinct CDR3 sequences, roughly 16% seen once. The rearrangement joins TRBV6-5 to TRBJ2-7; D gene ambiguous. The source material was blood, either unsorted or a sorted T cell fraction (not recorded which). This TCR came from a human donor who was either an allogeneic HSCT recipient or a stem cell or donor lymphocyte infusion donor (not recorded which). It is not recorded whose cells these are; they may come from a transplant donor. As DNA, the CDR3 is TGTGCCAGCAGTTACTCACCCACCGACGACTACGAGCAGTACTTC. This encodes CASSYSPTDDYEQYF.